This T cell receptor beta chain is from a study of molecular identifiers for immune sequencing clone quantification. To note about this clonotype: This may be a read error: a much more frequent sequence differs by one nucleotide.

The CDR3 extends over 16 amino acids. Germline CDR1 reads SGHVS; CDR2 reads FQNEAQ. Each CDR3 protein gets one entry after TCRdb re-called the PCR reads with MiXCR. This table has 97,000 or so distinct CDR3 sequences, 30% to 45% appearing once. CD8+CD4-CCR7+CD45RA+ cells were sorted as naive CD8 T cells. Sequencing was done on a sample of naive CD8+ T cells from blood, with Jurkat cell RNA spiked in. Noted subset: FACS-sorted CD8+CD4-CCR7+CD45RA+ naive T cells. This chain connects TRBV7-8 to TRBJ1-5, with unresolved D. This TCR was recovered from a human donor in good health. Some libraries in this study had Jurkat cell RNA spiked in. The CDR3 loop is CASSLSSWIGNQPQLF. The CDR3 DNA reads TGTGCCAGCAGCTTAAGCAGTTGGATCGGAAATCAGCCCCAGCTTTTT.